This TCR beta chain is from a study of T cells in Graves' hyperthyroidism and ophthalmopathy. Overall study findings and caveats: Blood also carried most thyroid clonotypes expanded above 0.001.

As for this clonotype: The antigen is unknown.

Template material for amplifying TCR beta CDR3 regions consisted of RNA transcripts. HTBI primers were the set used in a first-round RT-PCR of the TCR CDR3. Using its own MiXCR run on the multiplex PCR reads, TCRdb lists one record per CDR3 protein. The data contain about 560,000 distinct CDR3 sequences, around 42% of them singletons. V lost 8 bases, J lost 2 bases, and 13 bases lay in between. The CDR3 is 12 residues long. The germline V gene encodes CDR1 SQVTM and CDR2 ANQGSEA. Stable Graves' hyperthyroidism meant no ophthalmopathy progression within 18 months. Participants, patients aged 18 to 65, had newly diagnosed hyperthyroidism with a duration under 2 months. Diagnostic decisions used clinical symptoms, serum thyroxine and TRAb, thyroid ultrasound and orbital computed tomography.

The origin of this receptor is a young woman with Graves' hyperthyroidism. This chain joins TRBV29-1 and TRBJ2-7; the D gene is possibly TRBD1 (7 bases). Sequences were obtained from peripheral blood or thyroid tissue (not recorded which). The CDR3 DNA is TGCAGCTTAGGAGGGACAGCCTACGAGCAGTACTTC. Its protein is CSLGGTAYEQYF.